The 27 T cell receptor beta chains below were found in one sample sequenced in a study of tumor and adjacent non-tumor tissue in lung cancer. No cell sorting was done before RNA was extracted from the tissue. This non-tumor lung sample came from over 3 cm beyond the tumor edge. The library came from three nested PCR rounds adapted from ARM-PCR protocols. TCRdb analysed the multiplex PCR reads with MiXCR anew, one entry per CDR3 protein. The sample yields 90,000 to 100,000 distinct CDR3 sequences, 80% seen once. Sequencing was performed on distant non-tumor lung tissue. These receptor sequences come from a man in his sixties with small cell lung cancer.

CDR3 sequence (DNA): TGCGCCAGCAGCCAAGTCCTCAGGGGTACCTCAGGAAACACCATATATTTT. Its translation is CASSQVLRGTSGNTIYF. The V and J genes are TRBV4-1 and TRBJ1-3; D is possibly TRBD1 (6 bases). The CDR3 is made up of 17 amino acids. The V gene's germline CDR1 is MGHRA and CDR2 YSYEKL. The V and J ends lost 1 base and 4 bases respectively, with 17 bases between them.

The chain carries TRBV6-1 and TRBJ2-7; no definite D call. This CDR3 has 12 amino acids. The V end was cut by 0 bases, the J end by 13 bases, with 13 bases between. The germline gives CDR1 MNHNS, CDR2 SASEGT. This CDR3 is CASSEASLTKYF. The CDR3 DNA is TGTGCCAGCAGTGAAGCCTCCCTAACGAAATACTTC.

Comment on this clonotype: One junction end disagrees with the germline gene, perhaps due to a read error. The V gene is TRBV11-1, the J gene TRBJ2-7, with a weak D call TRBD2 (5 bases). The CDR3 is made up of 14 amino acids. Per germline, CDR1 SGHAT and CDR2 FQDESV (reference sequence). The CDR3 DNA sequence: TGTGCCAGCAGCTTAACGGGGAGCTCCTACAAGCAGTATTTC. Translation gives CASSLTGSSYKQYF.

Turning to this clonotype: A clone one base away is much larger, so this may be a read error. The chain is built from TRBV24-1 and TRBJ1-5, with 8 bases that match TRBD1. The CDR3 is 15 amino acids. The germline CDR1 and CDR2 sequences are KGHDR and SFDVKD. The CDR3 spells CATSESGQAHQPQRF. The CDR3 DNA is TGTGCCACCAGTGAGTCGGGACAGGCACATCAGCCCCAGCGTTTT.

CDR3 sequence reads: CAWRVGTNTGKVFF. The CDR3, as DNA: TGTGCCTGGAGAGTGGGCACCAACACCGGGAAGGTGTTTTTT. The rearrangement links TRBV30 to TRBJ2-2; tentative D call: TRBD2 (5 bases). The germline V gene has CDR1 GTSNPN and CDR2 SVGIG (reference sequence). The CDR3 has 14 amino acids. The V end was cut by 3 bases, the J end by 15 bases, with 23 bases between.

This clonotype was counted ten times or more. The rearrangement uses TRBV5-5 and TRBJ2-7, with 10 bases lining up with TRBD1. V was pared by 6 bases and J by 5 bases, with 17 bases of the junction left unmatched. Germline V gene lookup returns CDR1 SGHKS and CDR2 YYEKEE (reference sequence). The CDR3 extends over 17 amino acids. For the CDR3, the DNA is TGTGCCAGCACCTCAATCGGTGTCGGGGACAGGGGTAACGAGCAGTACTTC. Translation gives CASTSIGVGDRGNEQYF. The full variable domain, with the rest looked up from reference TRBV5-5 and TRBJ2-7, is DAGVTQSPTHLIKTRGQQVTLRCSPISGHKSVSWYQQVLGQGPQFIFQYYEKEERGRGNFPDRFSARQFPNYSSELNVNALLLGDSALYLCASTSIGVGDRGNEQYFGPGTRLTVT.

Concerning this clonotype itself: The CDR3 does not close with the conserved phenylalanine or tryptophan, likely indicating a read error. The DNA is left out, because the CDR3 cannot be placed on it with certainty; the CDR3 is given as TCRdb lists it. The chain has TRBV11-2 and TRBJ2-1; TRBD1 was called by the table and not checked on the DNA. The V gene's germline CDR1 is SGHAT and CDR2 FQNNGV. The CDR3 is 14 amino acids in total, end residues counted. CDR3 loop: CASSLQGTYNEQFL.

As concerns this clonotype: It may be a read error: a sequence one base away is much more abundant. The chain uses TRBV4-2 and TRBJ2-7, with D tentatively TRBD1 or TRBD2 (6 bases each). The germline gives CDR1 LGHNA, CDR2 YNFKEQ. The CDR3 has 15 residues. The CDR3: CASSQERTGAYEQCF. Written as DNA, the CDR3 is TGTGCCAGCAGCCAAGAGAGGACGGGGGCCTACGAGCAGTGCTTC.

A word on this clonotype: An end of the junction does not agree with germline; a read error may underlie this. The rearrangement links TRBV5-5 to TRBJ1-4; weak D call: TRBD1 (5 bases). CDR1 and CDR2 (germline): SGHKS, YYEKEE (reference sequence). This CDR3 has 16 residues. CDR3 sequence: CVSSWGLRLTNEKLFF. The CDR3 DNA sequence: TGTGTCAGCAGCTGGGGCCTCCGACTGACTAATGAAAAACTGTTTTTT.

Points on this clonotype: The CDR3 does not close with the conserved phenylalanine or tryptophan, likely indicating a read error. The gene calls are TRBV6-2 or TRBV6-3 and TRBJ2-2, with D perhaps matching TRBD2 (6 bases). Germline V gives CDR1 MNHEY, CDR2 SVGEGT. This CDR3 has 14 amino acids. Trimming cost V 10 bases and J 4 bases, with 16 bases left between them. This CDR3 is CATKEGERTGELFL. The CDR3 nucleotides are TGTGCCACCAAGGAGGGAGAGCGCACCGGGGAGCTGTTTTTG.

A note on this clonotype: This may stem from a read error, because a much larger clone lies one nucleotide away. Because it lacks the conserved phenylalanine or tryptophan at the end, this CDR3 is likely a read error. This chain links TRBV30 with TRBJ1-2; D is uncertain. This CDR3 has 11 amino acids. Trimming took off 1 base at V and 7 bases at J, with 7 bases between the two ends. The V gene's germline CDR1 is GTSNPN and CDR2 SVGIG (reference sequence). The CDR3 nucleotides read TGTGCCTGGAGTGGGGGAAGTGGCTACACCCTC. This translates into CAWSGGSGYTL.

The V and J genes are TRBV19 and TRBJ1-2, with D perhaps matching TRBD1 (5 bases). The germline V and J ends were trimmed by 10 bases and 8 bases, with 14 bases remaining between them. This CDR3 contains 11 residues. Germline CDR1 is LNHDA and CDR2 is SQIVND (reference sequence). The CDR3, as DNA: TGTGCCACTTCGGGAGGGGACGGCTACACCTTC. Translating it yields CATSGGDGYTF.

A word on this clonotype: Possible read error: a much larger clone is one base away. The chain couples TRBV7-9 to TRBJ1-1; a possible D gene is TRBD1 (6 bases). The CDR3 consists of 13 residues. V was shortened by 9 bases and J by 9 bases, with 20 bases between the two germline ends. Germline V gene lookup returns CDR1 SEHNR and CDR2 FQNEAQ (reference sequence). CDR3 nucleotide sequence: TGTGCCAGGAGCCCCGAGGGGGGTGTTAAAGCTTTCTTT. This codes for CARSPEGGVKAFF.

About this clonotype: In this CDR3 the conserved last residue, phenylalanine or tryptophan, is missing, so a read error is likely. The rearrangement joins TRBV6-2 or TRBV6-3 to TRBJ2-5; possible D gene TRBD2, 6 bases. This CDR3 has 15 residues. Trimming took off 3 bases at V and 5 bases at J, with 16 bases between the two ends. Per germline, CDR1 MNHEY and CDR2 SVGEGT. The CDR3 DNA reads TGTGCCAGCAGTTATCAGGACTACCCCCAGGAGACCCAGTACTAC. The encoded protein is CASSYQDYPQETQYY.

With respect to this clonotype: This may come from a read error, since a much larger clone is one base off. CDR3 in amino acids: CASRPGTRVEGDYTF. The CDR3 DNA reads as TGTGCCAGCAGACCTGGGACCAGGGTAGAAGGAGACTACACCTTC. This rearrangement joins TRBV7-9 to TRBJ1-2, with a tentative D call TRBD1 (5 bases). The CDR3 has 15 amino acids. Trimming cost V 6 bases and J 10 bases, with 24 bases left between them. Germline loops: CDR1 SEHNR, CDR2 FQNEAQ (reference sequence).

The chain has TRBV20-1 and TRBJ1-1; D possibly corresponds to TRBD1 (5 bases). Germline V gives CDR1 DFQATT, CDR2 SNEGSKA (reference sequence). The CDR3 extends over 15 amino acids. The V end lost 6 bases, the J end lost 1 base, and 18 bases lay between the germline ends. CDR3 amino acids: CSAKTAGPTNTEAFF. The DNA of the CDR3 is TGCAGTGCCAAGACGGCAGGGCCTACGAACACTGAAGCTTTCTTT.

A remark on this clonotype: This sequence may be a read error, since a much larger clone differs from it by one base. The DNA of the CDR3 is TGTGCCAACAGTTACGCGGGGGGCGACAATGAGCAGTTCTTC. This translates into CANSYAGGDNEQFF. The V and J genes are TRBV6-6 and TRBJ2-1; 8 positions match TRBD2. The CDR3 is 14 amino acids. Germline V gives CDR1 MNHNY, CDR2 SVGAGI (reference sequence).

This clonotype has just one count. This likely comes from a read error, as the CDR3 has no conserved phenylalanine or tryptophan at its end. This chain uses TRBV20-1 with TRBJ1-1; maybe TRBD1 (5 bases). The length of the CDR3 is 12 residues. Germline loops: CDR1 DFQATT, CDR2 SNEGSKA (reference sequence). Trimming removed 6 bases at V and 4 bases at J, with 12 bases between. CDR3 loop: CSAWGSSTEAFI. CDR3 sequence (DNA): TGCAGTGCCTGGGGGAGCAGCACTGAAGCTTTCATT.

The CDR3 region is CSVGNRATEAFF. The CDR3 nucleotides are TGCAGCGTAGGTAACAGGGCTACTGAAGCTTTCTTT. The chain combines TRBV29-1 with TRBJ1-1; possibly TRBD1 for D (6 bases). The V gene lost 6 bases and the J gene lost 5 bases, with 13 bases spanning the gap. In germline, CDR1 is SQVTM, CDR2 ANQGSEA. The CDR3 covers 12 residues.

This clonotype was seen ten or more times. The V gene is TRBV5-1, the J gene TRBJ2-1; 8 positions agree with TRBD1. Germline V gene data show CDR1 as SGHRS and CDR2 as YFSETQ. The V gene end was trimmed by 3 bases and the J gene end by 6 bases; junction bases not matched to a gene: 5. The CDR3 is made up of 14 amino acids. As DNA, the CDR3 is TGCGCCAGCAGCTCCGGGACAGGAACCAATGAGCAGTTCTTC. The encoded protein is CASSSGTGTNEQFF.

This rearrangement joins TRBV6-6 to TRBJ1-2; 7 bases are a match to TRBD1. Losses at the gene ends were 6 bases for V and 1 base for J; bases not matched to a gene: 8. Germline CDR1 and CDR2: MNHNY and SVGAGI (reference sequence). This CDR3 comprises 15 residues. The CDR3 nucleotides read TGTGCCAGCAGCTACCCGACAGGGATTAACTATGGCTACACCTTC. The encoded protein is CASSYPTGINYGYTF.

Concerning this clonotype itself: One base away lies a much larger clone, so this may be a sequencing read error. This chain uses TRBV5-1 with TRBJ1-2; maybe TRBD1 (5 bases). V was shortened by 0 bases and J by 8 bases, with 20 bases between the two germline ends. CDR3 length: 16 amino acids. Germline V lookup: CDR1 SGHRS, CDR2 YFSETQ. CDR3 region: CASSLGRWGTIRGYTF. Here the CDR3 DNA reads TGCGCCAGCAGCTTGGGTAGGTGGGGGACTATACGAGGCTACACCTTC.

Details on this clonotype: An end of the junction does not agree with germline; a read error may underlie this. The chain uses TRBV4-1 and TRBJ2-2, with 9 bases identical to TRBD2. This CDR3 has 17 residues. CDR1 and CDR2 (germline): MGHRA, YSYEKL. The CDR3 sequence: CASSSRTSATNTGEVFF. The CDR3 DNA follows: TGCGCAAGCAGCTCCCGGACTAGCGCGACGAACACCGGGGAGGTGTTTTTT.

To note about this clonotype: The junction departs from germline at one end; a sequencing error may be responsible. V gene TRBV7-9 combines with J gene TRBJ2-1, with D possibly being TRBD2 (5 bases). The CDR3 is 15 amino acids. Germline V gives CDR1 SEHNR, CDR2 FQNEAQ (reference sequence). The CDR3 is CARSFRAALYKDQFF. The CDR3 region has the DNA TGTGCCAGGAGCTTCCGAGCGGCGCTTTACAAAGACCAGTTCTTC. Filled out from reference TRBV7-9 and TRBJ2-1, the complete variable domain reads DTGVSQNPRHKITKRGQNVTFRCDPISEHNRLYWYRQTLGQGPEFLTYFQNEAQLEKSRLLSDRFSAERPKGSFSTLEIQRTEQGDSAMYLCARSFRAALYKDQFFGPGTRLTVL.

Of note for this clonotype: A junction boundary mismatches the germline segment, possibly from a read error. This chain joins TRBV5-4 and TRBJ1-1; maybe TRBD1 (6 bases). The CDR3 loop spans 13 amino acids. Germline CDR1 reads SGHNT; CDR2 reads YYREEE (reference sequence). In DNA form, the CDR3 reads TGTGCCAGCAGCTTCGGGGGGGACACTGAAGCCTTCTTT. It is translated as CASSFGGDTEAFF. The complete variable domain, with remaining parts taken from reference TRBV5-4 and TRBJ1-1, reads ETGVTQSPTHLIKTRGQQVTLRCSSQSGHNTVSWYQQALGQGPQFIFQYYREEENGRGNFPPRFSGLQFPNYSSELNVNALELDDSALYLCASSFGGDTEAFFGQGTRLTVV.

As regards this clonotype: A much larger clone lies one base from this, so it may be a read error. The chain links TRBV30 to TRBJ2-1; D is perhaps TRBD2 (6 bases). Germline V CDR1 and CDR2: GTSNPN, SVGIG (reference sequence). CDR3 length: 13 residues. CDR3 DNA sequence: TGTGTCTGGCTCGGGAGTTCCCACAATGAGCAGTTCTTC. This translates into CVWLGSSHNEQFF.

Regarding this clonotype: One junction end does not reproduce the germline sequence, and a read error may be involved. CDR3 nucleotides: TGTGCAAGCAGGCAGGGGAGCAGACAAGAGACCCAATACTTC. The encoded protein is CASRQGSRQETQYF. V gene TRBV4-2 combines with J gene TRBJ2-5; a weak D match, TRBD1 (6 bases). The CDR3 is 14 residues long. CDR1 and CDR2 from the germline V gene are LGHNA and YNFKEQ.